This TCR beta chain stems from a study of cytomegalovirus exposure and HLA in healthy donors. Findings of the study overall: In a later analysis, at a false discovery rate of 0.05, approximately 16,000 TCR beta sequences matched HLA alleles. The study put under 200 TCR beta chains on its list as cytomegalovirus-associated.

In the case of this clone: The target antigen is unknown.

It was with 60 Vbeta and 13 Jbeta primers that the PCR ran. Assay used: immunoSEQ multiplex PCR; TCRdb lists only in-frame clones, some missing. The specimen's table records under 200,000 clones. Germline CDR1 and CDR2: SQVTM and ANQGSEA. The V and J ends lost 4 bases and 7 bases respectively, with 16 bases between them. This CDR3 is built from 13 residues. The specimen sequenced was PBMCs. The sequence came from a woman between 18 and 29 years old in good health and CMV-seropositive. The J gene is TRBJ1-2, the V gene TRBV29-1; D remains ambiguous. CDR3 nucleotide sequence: TGCAGCGTTGGAGGACTAGGCCAGATTGGCTACACCTTC. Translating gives CSVGGLGQIGYTF.